Listed here are 30 T cell receptor beta chains from one sample, sequenced in a study of PD-L1 blockade in urothelial cancer. Clones were read by immunoSEQ multiplex PCR, and TCRdb kept only the in-frame ones, dropping some. This sample yields some 97,000 clones, of which 90% to 95% are seen a single time; almost 0.95% belongs to the top ten. The sample consisted of PBMCs, taken around atezolizumab (anti-PD-L1) treatment. The receptors were sampled from a woman aged 80 or older with urothelial cancer.

This clone showed up just a few times. This chain's CDR3 is CASSGRRGNTGELFF. The DNA for the CDR3 is TGTGCCAGCAGTGGGCGGAGGGGGAACACCGGGGAGCTGTTTTTT. J is TRBJ2-2 and V is TRBV6-1; TRBD2 is a possible D gene (6 bases). Germline loops: CDR1 MNHNS, CDR2 SASEGT. Trimming stripped 4 bases from V and 1 base from J, with 10 bases between. This CDR3 has 15 residues.

The V and J genes are TRBV9 and TRBJ1-5; D might be TRBD1 (5 bases). CDR3 length: 18 residues. Germline V lookup: CDR1 SGDLS, CDR2 YYNGEE. Trimming stripped 9 bases from V and 2 bases from J, with 27 bases between. Here the CDR3 reads CAIDEVREVGCGNQPQHF. CDR3 coding DNA: TGTGCCATCGACGAGGTCAGGGAGGTTGGATGCGGCAATCAGCCCCAGCATTTT.

The genes are TRBV9 and TRBJ2-5; TRBD2 aligns across 8 bases. Germline CDR1 SGDLS, CDR2 YYNGEE. This CDR3 has 16 residues. The V gene end was trimmed by 4 bases and the J gene end by 5 bases; junction bases not matched to a gene: 13. The CDR3 DNA reads as TGTGCCAGCAGCCTCCGTCCGGGACTAGTGGGGGAGACCCAGTACTTC. It is translated as CASSLRPGLVGETQYF.

J is TRBJ2-5 and V is TRBV7-7; TRBD2 agrees at 7 bases. The CDR3 sequence is 14 residues long. CDR1 and CDR2 (germline): SSHAT, FNYEAQ (reference sequence). V dropped 2 bases and J dropped 4; count of bases not matched to a gene: 4. The CDR3 DNA reads as TGTGCCAGCAGCTTAAACCCGGGAGGAGAGACCCAGTACTTC. Protein product: CASSLNPGGETQYF.

The chain couples TRBV27 to TRBJ1-2; no firm D call. V lost 2 bases, J lost 2 bases, and 6 bases lay in between. This CDR3 is 13 amino acids long. The V gene's germline CDR1 is MNHEY and CDR2 SMNVEV (reference sequence). CDR3 sequence: CASSLAGNYGYTF. The CDR3 bases are TGTGCCAGCAGTTTAGCGGGAAACTATGGCTACACCTTC.

This clone was picked up one time. The gene calls are TRBV7-9 and TRBJ2-7; D is ambiguous. The CDR3 is 12 amino acids. Trimming stripped 5 bases from V and 3 bases from J, with 8 bases between. Germline lookup yields CDR1 SEHNR and CDR2 FQNEAQ (reference sequence). CDR3 nucleotide sequence: TGTGCCAGCAGCCGAGAGATCTACGAGCAGTACTTC. Translated: CASSREIYEQYF.

The CDR3: CASSERLAGFTDTQYF. CDR3 DNA sequence: TGTGCCAGTAGTGAACGACTAGCGGGGTTCACAGATACGCAGTATTTT. The chain carries TRBV19 and TRBJ2-3; 11 positions match TRBD2. This CDR3 is built from 16 residues. CDR1 is LNHDA and CDR2 is SQIVND in the germline V gene (reference sequence). V trimming: 5 bases; J trimming: 2 bases; junction bases outside the gene matches: 6.

The genes are TRBV6-5 and TRBJ1-1; D not resolved. The V gene lost 2 bases and the J gene lost 8 bases, with 9 bases spanning the gap. In germline, CDR1 is MNHEY, CDR2 SVGAGI. The CDR3 extends over 12 amino acids. As DNA, the CDR3 is TGTGCCAGCAGTTACGGCGGCAGCGAAGCTTTCTTT. Encoded protein: CASSYGGSEAFF.

The chain has TRBV6-5 and TRBJ1-5, with unresolved D. CDR1 and CDR2 from the germline V gene are MNHEY and SVGAGI. The CDR3 has 16 residues. V dropped 0 bases and J dropped 0 bases, with 9 bases sitting between them. CDR3 sequence (DNA): TGTGCCAGCAGTTACTCGAGCCCAGGTAGCAATCAGCCCCAGCATTTT. This encodes CASSYSSPGSNQPQHF.

This chain connects TRBV28 to TRBJ2-7; 11 nucleotides agree with TRBD2. The germline V gene encodes CDR1 MDHEN and CDR2 SYDVKM. The J segment lost 3 bases and the V segment lost 6 bases, leaving 10 bases of the junction unmatched. This CDR3 spans 16 amino acids. The CDR3: CASRSPATSGSYEQYF. The CDR3 DNA reads as TGTGCCAGCAGGAGCCCTGCAACTAGCGGGAGCTACGAGCAGTACTTC.

This rearrangement joins TRBV19 to TRBJ2-7, with 7 nucleotides matching TRBD1. CDR1 and CDR2 (germline): LNHDA, SQIVND (reference sequence). The CDR3 loop spans 15 amino acids. With V trimmed by 4 bases and J by 5 bases, 11 bases remained unmatched. In DNA, the CDR3 is TGTGCCAGTAGTAGCCCGGGACAGTTATCCCACGAGCAGTACTTC. It encodes CASSSPGQLSHEQYF.

The table lists this clone with a few counts. This rearrangement joins TRBV30 to TRBJ1-1; 7 bases fit TRBD1. The CDR3 sequence is 14 residues long. Germline-derived CDR1 and CDR2 are GTSNPN and SVGIG (reference sequence). With 1 base clipped from V and 0 bases from J, the junction kept 2 bases outside the gene matches. CDR3 in DNA: TGTGCCTGGAGTGGGGACAGACTGAACACTGAAGCTTTCTTT. This gives the protein CAWSGDRLNTEAFF.

The chain combines TRBV2 with TRBJ1-5, with 9 bases fitting TRBD1. The germline gives CDR1 SNHLY, CDR2 FYNNEI. CDR3 length equals 15 residues. After removal of 3 bases from V and 6 bases from J, the junction contained 6 bases not matched to a gene. For the CDR3, the DNA is TGTGCCAGCAGTGACAGAACAGGGGGCCGTCAGCCCCAGCATTTT. This translates into CASSDRTGGRQPQHF.

The chain links TRBV25-1 to TRBJ2-3; 7 nucleotides agree with TRBD1. V gave up 6 bases and J gave up 2 bases; unmatched junction bases: 5. The CDR3 sequence is 14 residues long. Germline values: CDR1 MGHDK, CDR2 SYGVNS. CDR3 residues: CASRDRLNTDTQYF. In DNA, the CDR3 is TGTGCCAGCAGGGACAGGCTGAACACAGATACGCAGTATTTT.

V gene TRBV15 combines with J gene TRBJ2-1; D not certain. Trimming removed 6 bases at V and 4 bases at J, with 10 bases between. CDR3 size: 13 residues. The germline gives CDR1 LNHNV, CDR2 YYDKDF (reference sequence). CDR3 bases: TGTGCCACCAGTCGCGCCGCGTACAATGAGCAGTTCTTC. As protein: CATSRAAYNEQFF. Filled out from reference TRBV15 and TRBJ2-1, the complete variable domain reads DAMVIQNPRYQVTQFGKPVTLSCSQTLNHNVMYWYQQKSSQAPKLLFHYYDKDFNNEADTPDNFQSRRPNTSFCFLDIRSPGLGDTAMYLCATSRAAYNEQFFGPGTRLTVL.

This clone was picked up one time. The chain couples TRBV6-6 to TRBJ2-7, with D maybe TRBD1 (6 bases). V was clipped by 3 bases and J by 5 bases, with 17 bases between them. Germline V gene sequence: CDR1 MNHNY, CDR2 SVGAGI (reference sequence). The CDR3 sequence is 15 residues long. The CDR3 DNA is TGTGCCAGCAGTTATCGTGCACAGGGTGAGAACGAGCAGTACTTC. Amino acid sequence: CASSYRAQGENEQYF.

This clone was recorded once. The chain employs TRBV19 and TRBJ2-1; TRBD1 agrees at 10 bases. Germline loops: CDR1 LNHDA, CDR2 SQIVND (reference sequence). The CDR3 has 14 amino acids. With V trimmed by 5 bases and J by 6 bases, 4 bases remained unmatched. CDR3 in amino acids: CASSDRGRGNEQFF. CDR3 DNA: TGTGCCAGTAGTGACAGGGGGCGCGGCAATGAGCAGTTCTTC.

V is TRBV5-5 and J is TRBJ2-7; a possible D gene is TRBD2 (6 bases). The length of the CDR3 is 13 residues. Germline-derived CDR1 and CDR2 are SGHKS and YYEKEE (reference sequence). Trimming took off 2 bases at V and 6 bases at J, with 12 bases between the two ends. The CDR3 reads CASSFFEEGEQYF. DNA of the CDR3: TGTGCCAGCAGCTTTTTTGAGGAGGGCGAGCAGTACTTC.

The rearrangement links TRBV9 to TRBJ2-2; TRBD2 agrees at 9 bases. Germline-derived CDR1 and CDR2 are SGDLS and YYNGEE. J gave up 4 bases and V 0 bases, and 1 base lay outside the gene matches. This CDR3 region has 15 residues. CDR3 amino acids: CASSVVAGATGELFF. The CDR3 DNA is TGTGCCAGCAGCGTAGTAGCGGGAGCCACCGGGGAGCTGTTTTTT.

This sequence joins TRBV5-4 and TRBJ2-7; possible D gene TRBD2, 5 bases. The V end was cut by 2 bases, the J end by 6 bases, with 18 bases between. Germline lookup yields CDR1 SGHNT and CDR2 YYREEE (reference sequence). The CDR3 loop spans 15 amino acids. The DNA for the CDR3 is TGTGCCAGCAGCTTAAAACTAGGTTCCCAAAGCGAGCAGTACTTC. It encodes CASSLKLGSQSEQYF.

The chain joins TRBV7-2 to TRBJ1-5; 7 bases match TRBD1. V lost 6 bases to trimming and J lost 7 bases; unmatched junction nucleotides: 15. CDR3 length: 16 amino acids. Germline-derived CDR1 and CDR2 are SGHTA and FQGNSA. The CDR3 loop is CASSSSTGFRGQPQHF. CDR3 nucleotides: TGTGCCAGCAGTTCGTCGACAGGGTTTCGGGGACAGCCCCAGCATTTT.

The chain links TRBV28 to TRBJ2-7; no clear D gene. V dropped 2 bases and J dropped 2 bases, with 4 bases sitting between them. Looked up from germline, CDR1 is MDHEN and CDR2 is SYDVKM. CDR3 length equals 12 residues. CDR3 in DNA: TGTGCCAGCAGTTTACCTCCCTACGAGCAGTACTTC. Amino acid sequence: CASSLPPYEQYF.

This chain uses TRBV5-1 with TRBJ2-1, with 8 bases lining up with TRBD2. In germline, CDR1 is SGHRS, CDR2 YFSETQ. The CDR3 runs to 16 residues. V dropped 4 bases and J dropped 5; count of bases not matched to a gene: 11. The CDR3 protein is CASSLDGRAWDNEQFF. The CDR3, as DNA: TGCGCCAGCAGCCTTGACGGGAGGGCCTGGGACAATGAGCAGTTCTTC.

CDR3 residues: CASSSRDSYEQYF. The CDR3 nucleotides read TGTGCCAGCAGCTCCCGGGACAGCTACGAGCAGTACTTC. The rearrangement links TRBV7-2 to TRBJ2-7, with 7 bases lining up with TRBD1. The germline V gene has CDR1 SGHTA and CDR2 FQGNSA. The CDR3 runs 13 residues. V trimming: 4 bases; J trimming: 3 bases; junction bases outside the gene matches: 3.

The chain is built from TRBV5-1 and TRBJ2-1; D unresolved. The V end lost 0 bases, the J end lost 9 bases, and 7 bases lay between the germline ends. Germline lookup yields CDR1 SGHRS and CDR2 YFSETQ. This CDR3 region has 12 residues. The CDR3 loop is CASSLASFEQFF. CDR3 nucleotide sequence: TGCGCCAGCAGCTTGGCAAGCTTTGAGCAGTTCTTC.

The rearrangement links TRBV27 to TRBJ2-7; 7 nucleotides match TRBD2. Germline V gene data show CDR1 as MNHEY and CDR2 as SMNVEV (reference sequence). V was pared by 3 bases and J by 2 bases, with 7 bases of the junction left unmatched. The CDR3 loop spans 15 amino acids. This CDR3 is CASSFWLAETYEQYF. For the CDR3, the DNA is TGTGCCAGCAGTTTTTGGCTAGCGGAGACCTACGAGCAGTACTTC.

The chain carries TRBV18 and TRBJ2-1; D ambiguous. CDR1 and CDR2 from the germline V gene are KGHSH and LQKENI. The CDR3 extends over 11 amino acids. V was pared by 3 bases and J by 5 bases, with 2 bases between. Here the CDR3 reads CASSPNNEQFF. CDR3 bases: TGTGCCAGCTCACCTAACAATGAGCAGTTCTTC.

This clone was detected once. The chain is built from TRBV6-1 and TRBJ2-1; 12 bases align to TRBD2. The CDR3 runs to 15 residues. V was pared by 5 bases and J by 10 bases, with 9 bases of the junction left unmatched. Per germline, CDR1 MNHNS and CDR2 SASEGT. CDR3 nucleotide sequence: TGTGCCAGCAGTACCTCTAGCGGGAGGGCGGGGGAGCAGTTCTTC. It translates to CASSTSSGRAGEQFF.

The CDR3 here is CASSELPDKDTQYF. CDR3 nucleotides: TGTGCCAGCAGTGAATTACCAGACAAGGATACGCAGTATTTT. V is TRBV6-1 and J is TRBJ2-3; D uncertain. Germline V gene data show CDR1 as MNHNS and CDR2 as SASEGT. V was shortened by 2 bases and J by 6 bases, with 12 bases between the two germline ends. The CDR3 totals 14 residues.

This clone has just one count. This sequence joins TRBV2 and TRBJ1-1; weak D call: TRBD1 (6 bases). V was clipped by 7 bases and J by 4 bases, with 16 bases between them. Looked up from germline, CDR1 is SNHLY and CDR2 is FYNNEI. CDR3 length equals 14 residues. The CDR3 nucleotides read TGTGCCAGCAACTTACAGGGTAAAATCACTGAAGCTTTCTTT. It encodes CASNLQGKITEAFF.